The 22 T cell receptor beta chains listed next were all sequenced from one sample in a study of blood T cell repertoires in COVID-19 (dated by TCRdb to about 2020). Libraries were constructed by the immunoSEQ multiplex PCR assay. Entries here come from immuneACCESS through TCRdb and include only in-frame sequences with V and J called. Some clones fail to appear in such tables; in the studies checked, an unresolved V gene covers under half of the shortfall, and the cause of the remainder is unknown. This sample is represented by about 110,000 clones; 85% to 90% of them were singletons. 4.6% of the sample comes from the top ten. The sample taken for sequencing was peripheral blood. The receptor source for this set is a woman between 50 and 59 years old with acute or convalescent COVID-19.

The CDR3 sequence: CASSDRGYEQFF. The CDR3 DNA is TGTGCCAGCAGTGATAGGGGTTATGAGCAGTTCTTC. V gene TRBV6-2 or TRBV6-3 combines with J gene TRBJ2-1; the D gene is possibly TRBD1 (5 bases). The CDR3 length is 12 residues. Trimming left V 5 bases short and J 8 bases short, with 10 bases between. Germline assignment: CDR1 MNHEY and CDR2 SVGEGT.

The rearrangement joins TRBV2 to TRBJ2-7; 9 positions match TRBD1. This CDR3 contains 11 residues. Per the germline V gene, CDR1 is SNHLY and CDR2 is FYNNEI. The trim removed 9 bases at V and 7 bases at J, leaving 4 bases unmatched. The CDR3 spells CASKGQGEQYF. The CDR3 DNA sequence: TGTGCCAGTAAAGGACAGGGGGAGCAGTACTTC.

The V and J genes are TRBV14 and TRBJ2-3; D remains unclear. CDR1 and CDR2 from the germline V gene are SGHDN and FVKESK. V was shortened by 0 bases and J by 6 bases, with 10 bases between the two germline ends. CDR3 length equals 14 residues. This CDR3 reads CASSQETAADTQYF. The DNA for the CDR3 is TGTGCCAGCAGCCAAGAAACCGCAGCGGATACGCAGTATTTT.

The V call is TRBV2, the J call TRBJ2-5; TRBD2 matches at 10 bases. CDR3 length: 16 amino acids. Trimming took 7 bases from V and 3 from J; bases not matched to a gene: 11. Germline CDR1 SNHLY, CDR2 FYNNEI. CDR3 sequence: CASKDSGRFWEETQYF. The CDR3, as DNA: TGTGCCAGCAAGGATAGCGGGAGGTTTTGGGAAGAGACCCAGTACTTC.

This chain links TRBV29-1 with TRBJ1-5; 7 bases line up with TRBD1. V was pared by 6 bases and J by 2 bases, with 4 bases of the junction left unmatched. The germline V gene encodes CDR1 SQVTM and CDR2 ANQGSEA. The CDR3 covers 13 residues. DNA of the CDR3: TGCAGCGTCAGGACAGGTCGCAATCAGCCCCAGCATTTT. Protein product: CSVRTGRNQPQHF. Full variable domain (remainder filled in from reference TRBV29-1 and TRBJ1-5): SAVISQKPSRDICQRGTSLTIQCQVDSQVTMMFWYRQQPGQSLTLIATANQGSEATYESGFVIDKFPISRPNLTFSTLTVSNMSPEDSSIYLCSVRTGRNQPQHFGDGTRLSIL.

This chain links TRBV11-2 with TRBJ2-3; TRBD2 agrees at 10 bases. The CDR3 sequence is 17 residues long. Per germline, CDR1 SGHAT and CDR2 FQNNGV. The V segment lost 3 bases and the J segment 2 bases; nucleotides outside the gene matches: 8. The CDR3 sequence: CASSFSGGGRDTDTQYF. CDR3 DNA sequence: TGTGCCAGCAGCTTCAGCGGGGGGGGCCGCGACACAGATACGCAGTATTTT.

This chain links TRBV7-3 with TRBJ2-1; tentative D call: TRBD1 (6 bases). The V end was cut by 5 bases, the J end by 3 bases, with 8 bases between. Germline V gene sequence: CDR1 SGHTA, CDR2 FQGTGA. This CDR3 has 13 amino acids. CDR3 bases: TGTGCCAGCAGCCCGGACAGCTACAATGAGCAGTTCTTC. Its protein is CASSPDSYNEQFF.

This clone appeared once. The V call is TRBV7-2, the J call TRBJ2-4; either TRBD1 or TRBD2 may supply D (6 bases each). Germline values: CDR1 SGHTA, CDR2 FQGNSA. V gave up 5 bases and J gave up 0 bases, with 17 bases separating them. The CDR3 consists of 17 residues. DNA of the CDR3: TGTGCCAGCAGCATAGGGGGGCTGAACCTAGCCAAAAACATTCAGTACTTC. Its translation: CASSIGGLNLAKNIQYF.

This chain joins TRBV5-5 and TRBJ1-1, with D hard to call. This CDR3 has 12 amino acids. Trimming pared 2 bases from V and 4 bases from J, leaving 6 bases between. The germline gives CDR1 SGHKS, CDR2 YYEKEE (reference sequence). The DNA for the CDR3 is TGTGCCAGCAGCTTTCTTCGCACTGAAGCTTTCTTT. Its translation: CASSFLRTEAFF.

This clone was recorded a few times. V and J are TRBV30 and TRBJ1-3, with D perhaps matching TRBD1 (5 bases). V lost 2 bases, J lost 5 bases, and 10 bases lay in between. The CDR3 sequence is 13 residues long. Germline CDR1 GTSNPN, CDR2 SVGIG (reference sequence). The CDR3 spells CAWSPPGRNTIYF. The CDR3, as DNA: TGTGCCTGGAGTCCGCCAGGGAGAAACACCATATATTTT. The whole variable domain, remainder taken from reference TRBV30 and TRBJ1-3, is SQTIHQWPATLVQPVGSPLSLECTVEGTSNPNLYWYRQAAGRGLQLLFYSVGIGQISSEVPQNLSASRPQDRQFILSSKKLLLSDSGFYLCAWSPPGRNTIYFGEGSWLTVV.

Of note for this clone: Other DNA sequences in the sample encode the same CDR3. V usage is TRBV18 and J usage is TRBJ1-1; TRBD1 is a possible D gene (6 bases). The CDR3 totals 13 residues. The germline V gene encodes CDR1 KGHSH and CDR2 LQKENI. Trimming removed 5 bases at V and 0 bases at J, with 7 bases between. DNA of the CDR3: TGTGCCAGCTCAGGACAGATGAACACTGAAGCTTTCTTT. Residues: CASSGQMNTEAFF.

The chain joins TRBV5-3 to TRBJ1-1; D is unclear. TRBV5-3 is marked as an open reading frame, function uncertain. CDR3 length: 17 amino acids. Trimming removed 1 base at V and 2 bases at J, with 18 bases between. CDR3 coding DNA: TGTGCCAGAAGCTTGAGTGGTGAGGGTTCCCTAAACACTGAAGCTTTCTTT. Translated: CARSLSGEGSLNTEAFF.

The chain uses TRBV5-4 and TRBJ2-2, with D possibly being TRBD2 (6 bases). The CDR3 sequence is 15 residues long. The germline V and J ends were trimmed by 1 base and 0 bases, with 7 bases remaining between them. Per germline, CDR1 SGHNT and CDR2 YYREEE (reference sequence). This chain's CDR3 is CASSLKRANTGELFF. The CDR3 nucleotides are TGTGCCAGCAGCTTGAAGCGGGCGAACACCGGGGAGCTGTTTTTT.

V usage is TRBV12-3 or TRBV12-4 and J usage is TRBJ2-1, with no clear D. Trimming shortened V by 3 bases and J by 6 bases, and 3 bases separated the two germline ends. The CDR3 has 11 amino acids. The CDR3 region is CASSLANEQFF. The DNA of the CDR3 is TGTGCCAGCAGTTTGGCCAATGAGCAGTTCTTC.

The genes are TRBV5-8 and TRBJ1-2; D ambiguous. Looked up from germline, CDR1 is SGHTS and CDR2 is YDEGEE. The CDR3 spans 16 residues. V was shortened by 0 bases and J by 8 bases, with 20 bases between the two germline ends. The CDR3 sequence: CASSLAGGIVGTGYTF. For the CDR3, the DNA is TGTGCCAGCAGCTTGGCCGGAGGCATTGTGGGTACGGGCTACACCTTC.

This chain links TRBV29-1 with TRBJ1-2; 9 nucleotides agree with TRBD1. Germline lookup yields CDR1 SQVTM and CDR2 ANQGSEA. The CDR3 totals 12 residues. V trimming: 6 bases; J trimming: 6 bases; junction bases outside the gene matches: 5. CDR3 residues: CSVPGTGNGYTF. The CDR3 nucleotides read TGCAGCGTCCCCGGGACAGGGAATGGCTACACCTTC.

This clone was counted between two and nine times. Other DNA sequences in this sample translate to the same CDR3. The rearrangement links TRBV6-5 to TRBJ1-1; D may be TRBD1 (5 bases). Germline V lookup: CDR1 MNHEY, CDR2 SVGAGI. Trimming removed 2 bases from V and 1 base from J, with 8 bases in between. The CDR3 runs to 14 residues. CDR3 DNA: TGTGCCAGCAGTTACCGGGGGGGGAACACTGAAGCTTTCTTT. Protein sequence: CASSYRGGNTEAFF.

This clone was observed once. This chain joins TRBV19 and TRBJ1-1; no definite D call. The V end lost 4 bases, the J end lost 3 bases, and 15 bases lay between the germline ends. The length of the CDR3 is 15 residues. Germline V gene sequence: CDR1 LNHDA, CDR2 SQIVND (reference sequence). The CDR3 sequence: CASSNKAGGYTEAFF. The CDR3 nucleotides are TGTGCCAGTAGTAACAAGGCGGGTGGGTACACTGAAGCTTTCTTT.

This chain joins TRBV10-3 and TRBJ2-7; TRBD2 is a possible D gene (6 bases). Trimming removed 6 bases from V and 0 bases from J, with 12 bases in between. Germline V gene sequence: CDR1 ENHRY, CDR2 SYGVKD. The CDR3 is 14 amino acids. CDR3 loop: CAISYGGNSYEQYF. The CDR3 bases are TGTGCCATCAGCTACGGGGGAAACTCCTACGAGCAGTACTTC.

CDR3 residues: CASSIREGETQYF. In DNA, the CDR3 is TGTGCCAGTAGTATCCGGGAGGGGGAGACCCAGTACTTC. The chain is built from TRBV19 and TRBJ2-5; 8 bases are shared with TRBD2. This CDR3 spans 13 amino acids. J gave up 5 bases and V 3 bases, and 2 bases lay outside the gene matches. Germline-derived CDR1 and CDR2 are LNHDA and SQIVND (reference sequence).

The rearrangement uses TRBV3-1 (or the pseudogene TRBV3-2) and TRBJ1-2; 8 bases agree with TRBD1. Germline V CDR1 and CDR2: LGHDT, YNNKEL (reference sequence). This CDR3 comprises 14 residues. The trim removed 4 bases at V and 4 bases at J, leaving 5 bases unmatched. The CDR3 DNA reads TGTGCCAGCAGCCCGCGGGACAGGAGCTATGGCTACACCTTC. Translated, it gives CASSPRDRSYGYTF.

In this sample, this clone turned up once. V usage is TRBV7-9 and J usage is TRBJ1-1; 10 nucleotides line up with TRBD1. Germline V CDR1 and CDR2: SEHNR, FQNEAQ (reference sequence). Trimming cost V 5 bases and J 7 bases; bases outside gene matches: 16. This CDR3 contains 17 residues. Here the CDR3 DNA reads TGTGCCAGCAGCCCTATTCCGGGACAGGGGACCGAGGTTGAAGCTTTCTTT. It encodes CASSPIPGQGTEVEAFF.